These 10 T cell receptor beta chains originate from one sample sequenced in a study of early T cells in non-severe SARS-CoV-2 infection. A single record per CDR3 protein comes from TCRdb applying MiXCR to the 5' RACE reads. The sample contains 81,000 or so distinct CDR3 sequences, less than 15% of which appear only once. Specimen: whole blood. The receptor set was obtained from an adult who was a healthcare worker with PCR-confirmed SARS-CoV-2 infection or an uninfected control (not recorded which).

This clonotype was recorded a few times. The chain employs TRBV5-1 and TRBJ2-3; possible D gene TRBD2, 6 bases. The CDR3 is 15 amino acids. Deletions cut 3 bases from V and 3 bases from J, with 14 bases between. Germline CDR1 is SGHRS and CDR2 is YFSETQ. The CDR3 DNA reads TGCGCCAGCAGCTCATTAGCGGTTGGGACAGATACGCAGTATTTT. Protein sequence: CASSSLAVGTDTQYF.

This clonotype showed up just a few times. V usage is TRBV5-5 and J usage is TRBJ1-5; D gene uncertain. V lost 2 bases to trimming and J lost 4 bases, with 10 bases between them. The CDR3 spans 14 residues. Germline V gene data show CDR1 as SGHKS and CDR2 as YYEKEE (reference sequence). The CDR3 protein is CASSFWAGNQPQHF. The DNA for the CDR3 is TGTGCCAGCAGCTTCTGGGCGGGAAATCAGCCCCAGCATTTT.

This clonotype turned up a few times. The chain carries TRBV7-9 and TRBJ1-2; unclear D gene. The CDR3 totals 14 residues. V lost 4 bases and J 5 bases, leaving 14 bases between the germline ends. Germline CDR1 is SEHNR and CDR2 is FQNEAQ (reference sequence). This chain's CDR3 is CASSSDTRLYGYTF. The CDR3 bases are TGTGCCAGCAGCTCTGATACCCGCCTATATGGCTACACCTTC.

The CDR3 DNA follows: TGTGCCAGCAGCGTATGGGGTGGAGAGACCCAGTACTTC. It codes for CASSVWGGETQYF. The V gene is TRBV11-2, the J gene TRBJ2-5; unclear D gene. The CDR3 consists of 13 residues. Trimming cost V 5 bases and J 4 bases, with 11 bases left between them. In germline, CDR1 is SGHAT, CDR2 FQNNGV.

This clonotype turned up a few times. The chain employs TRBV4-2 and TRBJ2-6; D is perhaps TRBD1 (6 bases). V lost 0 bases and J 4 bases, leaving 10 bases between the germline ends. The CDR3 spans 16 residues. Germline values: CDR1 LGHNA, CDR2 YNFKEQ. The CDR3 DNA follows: TGTGCCAGCAGCCAAGAGGCAGGACAGGGGGCCAACGTCCTGACTTTC. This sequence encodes CASSQEAGQGANVLTF.

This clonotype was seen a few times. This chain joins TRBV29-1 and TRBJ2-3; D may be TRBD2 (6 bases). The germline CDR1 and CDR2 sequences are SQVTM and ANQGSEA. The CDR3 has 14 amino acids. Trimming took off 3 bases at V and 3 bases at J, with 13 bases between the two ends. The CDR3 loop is CSVDMAGTTDTQYF. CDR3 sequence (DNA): TGCAGCGTTGATATGGCGGGAACAACAGATACGCAGTATTTT.

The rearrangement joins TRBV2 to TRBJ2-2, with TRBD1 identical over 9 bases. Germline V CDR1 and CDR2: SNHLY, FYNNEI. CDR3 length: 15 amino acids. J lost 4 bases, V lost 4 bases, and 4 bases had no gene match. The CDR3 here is CASSAQGAVTGELFF. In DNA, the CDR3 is TGTGCCAGCAGTGCACAGGGGGCGGTCACCGGGGAGCTGTTTTTT.

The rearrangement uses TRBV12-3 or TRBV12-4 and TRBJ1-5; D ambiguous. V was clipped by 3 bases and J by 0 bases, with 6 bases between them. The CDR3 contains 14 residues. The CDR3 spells CASSLRYSNQPQHF. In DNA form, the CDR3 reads TGTGCCAGCAGTTTGAGGTATAGCAATCAGCCCCAGCATTTT.

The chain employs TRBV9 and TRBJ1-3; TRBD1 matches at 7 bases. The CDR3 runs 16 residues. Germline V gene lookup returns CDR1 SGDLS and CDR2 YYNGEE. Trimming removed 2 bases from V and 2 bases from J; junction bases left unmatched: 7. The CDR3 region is CASSVRGGEAGNTIYF. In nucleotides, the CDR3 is TGTGCCAGCAGCGTCAGGGGGGGCGAGGCTGGAAACACCATATATTTT.

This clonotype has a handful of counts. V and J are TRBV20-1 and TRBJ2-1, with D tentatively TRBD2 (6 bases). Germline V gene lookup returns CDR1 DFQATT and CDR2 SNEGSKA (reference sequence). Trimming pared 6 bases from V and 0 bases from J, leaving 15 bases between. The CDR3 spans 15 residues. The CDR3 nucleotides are TGCAGTGCCATACTCCGGGACTTCTCCTACAATGAGCAGTTCTTC. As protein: CSAILRDFSYNEQFF.